One TCR beta chain is described in this entry. Its antigen is not identified. The record originates from a study of cytomegalovirus exposure and HLA in healthy donors. Study results and limitations: Previously analyzed data showed that most TCR beta V segments were productive at a frequency of about 90% or about 30%. Reports indicated that the classifier achieved high specificity and sensitivity in diagnosing cytomegalovirus status. It was only CMV serostatus that was available as immune exposure information.

Use of 60 Vbeta and 13 Jbeta primers characterized the PCR. Only in-frame clones appear in the TCRdb table, and some are missing; sequencing was by immunoSEQ multiplex PCR. The data show 45,000 to 55,000 clones, and the top ten clones hold roughly 5.5%. Sequenced input: PBMCs. The source of this sequence is a male donor in good health and CMV-seropositive.

Here the CDR3 DNA reads TGTGCCAGCAGTTTAATCCCCCTTTCGCGGGGGGTCCGTAGCTCCTACAATGAGCAGTTCTTC. Encoded protein: CASSLIPLSRGVRSSYNEQFF. The chain links TRBV27 to TRBJ2-1; 8 nucleotides align to TRBD2. CDR3 size: 21 residues. V dropped 2 bases and J dropped 0; count of bases not matched to a gene: 18. The germline V gene has CDR1 MNHEY and CDR2 SMNVEV (reference sequence).